The 24 T cell receptor beta chains below all came from one sample that was sequenced in a study of blood T cell repertoires in COVID-19 (dated by TCRdb to 2020 to 2022). Libraries were prepared through the immunoSEQ multiplex PCR assay. TCRdb took this table from immuneACCESS and kept in-frame rearrangements with V and J called. Such tables lack part of the clones; where checked against another copy, unresolved V genes explain under half of the gap, and the rest is unexplained. Recorded for this sample are about 200,000 clones; roughly 84% of them occurred a single time. The ten biggest clones cover roughly a sixth of the sample. The sequenced sample consisted of peripheral blood. The receptors shown here come from a man aged 50 or older with COVID-19, enrolled during active disease.

The J gene is TRBJ1-1, the V gene TRBV6-6, with D hard to call. The CDR3 contains 14 residues. V was cut by 8 bases and J by 4 bases, with 17 bases left in between. CDR1 and CDR2 (germline): MNHNY, SVGAGI (reference sequence). DNA of the CDR3: TGTGCCAGCCAAGTCTGGGTTTCGGGCACTGAAGCTTTCTTT. This sequence encodes CASQVWVSGTEAFF.

The sample holds many counts of this clone. V and J are TRBV6-5 and TRBJ1-5; D ambiguous. The V gene's germline CDR1 is MNHEY and CDR2 SVGAGI. This CDR3 region has 14 residues. Between the trimmed V and J ends, which lost 6 bases and 6 bases, there was a span of 15 bases. CDR3 sequence reads: CASRQHNWAQPQHF. As DNA, the CDR3 is TGTGCCAGCAGACAACATAATTGGGCTCAGCCCCAGCATTTT.

The chain carries TRBV11-2 and TRBJ1-5; weak D call: TRBD1 (5 bases). CDR1 SGHAT and CDR2 FQNNGV come from the germline V gene. The ends were cut back, 1 base at V and 4 bases at J, with 8 bases in the middle. The CDR3 has 14 amino acids. In DNA, the CDR3 is TGTGCCAGCAGCTTAGCGGGGGGAAATCAGCCCCAGCATTTT. Encoded protein: CASSLAGGNQPQHF. Supplemented by reference TRBV11-2 and TRBJ1-5, the full variable domain reads EAGVAQSPRYKIIEKRQSVAFWCNPISGHATLYWYQQILGQGPKLLIQFQNNGVVDDSQLPKDRFSAERLKGVDSTLKIQPAKLEDSAVYLCASSLAGGNQPQHFGDGTRLSIL.

This sequence joins TRBV27 and TRBJ2-7; D call uncertain. This CDR3 is 16 amino acids long. Germline V gene data show CDR1 as MNHEY and CDR2 as SMNVEV (reference sequence). Trimming took 1 base from V and 7 from J, leaving 20 bases between them. The CDR3 region has the DNA TGTGCCAGCAGTTTATTTCCCCCCACAGTATACGTAGAGCAGTACTTC. Translation gives CASSLFPPTVYVEQYF.

This chain connects TRBV18 to TRBJ2-2; D ambiguous. The V and J ends lost 2 bases and 2 bases respectively, with 6 bases between them. Germline assignment: CDR1 KGHSH and CDR2 LQKENI. The CDR3 consists of 14 residues. The CDR3 DNA follows: TGTGCCAGCTCACCAAACGGTAACACCGGGGAGCTGTTTTTT. Protein product: CASSPNGNTGELFF.

The count of this clone is one. This rearrangement joins TRBV5-1 to TRBJ2-1, with 12 bases aligning to TRBD2. The germline V gene has CDR1 SGHRS and CDR2 YFSETQ. CDR3 size: 18 residues. The V segment lost 3 bases and the J segment 9 bases; nucleotides outside the gene matches: 16. The CDR3 nucleotides read TGCGCCAGCAGCTCCGAACCCTTACTAGCGGGGGGCCGGAGTGAGCAGTTCTTC. Residues: CASSSEPLLAGGRSEQFF.

This chain joins TRBV27 and TRBJ1-2, with D possibly being TRBD1 (6 bases). Trimming stripped 6 bases from V and 4 bases from J, with 18 bases between. The germline V gene encodes CDR1 MNHEY and CDR2 SMNVEV (reference sequence). This CDR3 comprises 15 residues. The CDR3 reads CASRGARGKTYGYTF. Written as DNA, the CDR3 is TGTGCCAGCAGGGGGGCGAGGGGCAAAACCTATGGCTACACCTTC.

This rearrangement joins TRBV5-1 to TRBJ2-3; 8 nucleotides agree with TRBD2. There are 14 residues in the CDR3. V lost 2 bases to trimming and J lost 4 bases; unmatched junction nucleotides: 3. Germline CDR1 reads SGHRS; CDR2 reads YFSETQ. The CDR3, as DNA: TGCGCCAGCAGCTTAGGCGGGGGGTCAGATACGCAGTATTTT. It encodes CASSLGGGSDTQYF. The variable domain in full, completed from reference TRBV5-1 and TRBJ2-3, reads KAGVTQTPRYLIKTRGQQVTLSCSPISGHRSVSWYQQTPGQGLQFLFEYFSETQRNKGNFPGRFSGRQFSNSRSEMNVSTLELGDSALYLCASSLGGGSDTQYFGPGTRLTVL.

The rearrangement joins TRBV19 to TRBJ1-1, with unresolved D. Trimming pared 6 bases from V and 2 bases from J, leaving 16 bases between. Germline CDR1 reads LNHDA; CDR2 reads SQIVND (reference sequence). The CDR3 consists of 15 residues. The CDR3, as DNA: TGTGCCAGTAGACTGAGGGAGCGGAGTAACACTGAAGCTTTCTTT. Translation: CASRLRERSNTEAFF.

The chain employs TRBV6-1 and TRBJ2-3; 14 bases line up with TRBD2. Germline trimming cut 4 bases from V and 6 bases from J; bases unmatched to any gene: 6. The CDR3 runs 16 residues. The V gene's germline CDR1 is MNHNS and CDR2 SASEGT. The CDR3 nucleotides are TGTGCCAGCAGTGCAAAGACTAGCGGGGGGGTGGATACGCAGTATTTT. It yields the protein CASSAKTSGGVDTQYF.

The chain employs TRBV29-1 and TRBJ1-1, with 8 positions matching TRBD1. This CDR3 has 13 amino acids. Germline lookup yields CDR1 SQVTM and CDR2 ANQGSEA. The junction had 3 bases not matched to a gene; V was cut back by 6 bases and J by 0 bases. The CDR3 DNA reads as TGCAGCGTCGTGGACAGGGTGAACACTGAAGCTTTCTTT. This translates into CSVVDRVNTEAFF. Together with reference TRBV29-1 and TRBJ1-1, the CDR3 gives the full variable domain: SAVISQKPSRDICQRGTSLTIQCQVDSQVTMMFWYRQQPGQSLTLIATANQGSEATYESGFVIDKFPISRPNLTFSTLTVSNMSPEDSSIYLCSVVDRVNTEAFFGQGTRLTVV.

V and J are TRBV7-2 and TRBJ1-2, with TRBD1 identical over 9 bases. Germline values: CDR1 SGHTA, CDR2 FQGNSA. The CDR3 consists of 14 residues. Trimming took 5 bases from V and 4 from J; bases not matched to a gene: 5. CDR3 sequence: CASSIDRGTYGYTF. CDR3 DNA sequence: TGTGCCAGCAGCATAGACAGGGGGACCTATGGCTACACCTTC.

The rearrangement joins TRBV7-2 to TRBJ2-7; 7 bases line up with TRBD1. This CDR3 spans 14 amino acids. Germline V gene sequence: CDR1 SGHTA, CDR2 FQGNSA. Trimming at V came to 5 bases and at J to 6 bases, leaving 10 bases not matched to a gene. CDR3 nucleotides: TGTGCCAGCAGCCCCCGGACAGGTGGGGCCGAGCAGTACTTC. Protein product: CASSPRTGGAEQYF. The whole variable domain, remainder taken from reference TRBV7-2 and TRBJ2-7, is GAGVSQSPSNKVTEKGKDVELRCDPISGHTALYWYRQSLGQGLEFLIYFQGNSAPDKSGLPSDRFSAERTGGSVSTLTIQRTQQEDSAVYLCASSPRTGGAEQYFGPGTRLTVT.

The rearrangement links TRBV7-9 to TRBJ2-2; D is possibly TRBD1 (6 bases). CDR3 length: 14 amino acids. Per germline, CDR1 SEHNR and CDR2 FQNEAQ (reference sequence). The V and J ends lost 4 bases and 3 bases respectively, with 9 bases between them. Here the CDR3 DNA reads TGTGCCAGCAGCTATAGGACAGACACCGGGGAGCTGTTTTTT. This sequence encodes CASSYRTDTGELFF. The complete variable domain, with remaining parts taken from reference TRBV7-9 and TRBJ2-2, reads DTGVSQNPRHKITKRGQNVTFRCDPISEHNRLYWYRQTLGQGPEFLTYFQNEAQLEKSRLLSDRFSAERPKGSFSTLEIQRTEQGDSAMYLCASSYRTDTGELFFGEGSRLTVL.

The chain links TRBV2 to TRBJ1-1; 10 bases line up with TRBD1. The V gene's germline CDR1 is SNHLY and CDR2 FYNNEI. This CDR3 contains 14 residues. The V and J ends lost 6 bases and 6 bases, in that order; junction bases with no gene match: 7. CDR3 DNA sequence: TGTGCCAGCAGCTCGGGACAGGGGATCGCTGAAGCTTTCTTT. This codes for CASSSGQGIAEAFF.

This rearrangement joins TRBV11-2 to TRBJ2-7; no firm D call. V was pared by 1 base and J by 1 base, with 5 bases between. CDR3 length: 13 amino acids. Per the germline V gene, CDR1 is SGHAT and CDR2 is FQNNGV. CDR3 residues: CASSLGSSYEQYF. The CDR3 coding sequence is TGTGCCAGCAGCTTAGGCAGTTCCTACGAGCAGTACTTC.

This rearrangement joins TRBV7-3 to TRBJ1-1; D gene unclear. This CDR3 has 17 amino acids. Germline V gives CDR1 SGHTA, CDR2 FQGTGA. The V end was cut by 5 bases, the J end by 2 bases, with 21 bases between. CDR3 amino acids: CASSQEKRAGGNTEAFF. DNA of the CDR3: TGTGCCAGCAGCCAAGAAAAGCGGGCAGGCGGTAACACTGAAGCTTTCTTT.

This rearrangement joins TRBV9 to TRBJ1-3; D not resolved. The V end was cut by 2 bases, the J end by 1 base, with 7 bases between. Germline assignment: CDR1 SGDLS and CDR2 YYNGEE. This CDR3 comprises 14 residues. The CDR3 loop is CASSVTQSGNTIYF. For the CDR3, the DNA is TGTGCCAGCAGCGTTACCCAGTCTGGAAACACCATATATTTT.

The rearrangement joins TRBV9 to TRBJ2-1, with D unresolved. The germline gives CDR1 SGDLS, CDR2 YYNGEE. V lost 3 bases to trimming and J lost 3 bases, with 4 bases between them. This CDR3 contains 12 residues. CDR3 amino acids: CASSAHYNEQFF. The CDR3 DNA sequence: TGTGCCAGCAGCGCCCACTACAATGAGCAGTTCTTC.

The chain uses TRBV5-5 and TRBJ2-5, with D possibly matching TRBD1 (6 bases). V lost 2 bases, J lost 5 bases, and 13 bases lay in between. This CDR3 is built from 14 residues. Germline V CDR1 and CDR2: SGHKS, YYEKEE (reference sequence). In DNA, the CDR3 is TGTGCCAGCAGCTTCGGCCAAGGGGGTGAGACCCAGTACTTC. It yields the protein CASSFGQGGETQYF.

This clone is a singleton in its sample. This chain uses TRBV6-1 with TRBJ2-7; the match to TRBD2 covers 8 bases. The CDR3 covers 15 residues. Germline CDR1 and CDR2: MNHNS and SASEGT. J lost 2 bases, V lost 2 bases, and 5 bases had no gene match. The CDR3 region is CASSENLAGTYEQYF. The CDR3 nucleotides read TGTGCCAGCAGTGAAAACCTAGCGGGTACCTACGAGCAGTACTTC.

The CDR3 region is CASSLTQAQGYGYTF. The CDR3 DNA sequence: TGTGCCAGCTCACTCACACAAGCCCAGGGCTATGGCTACACCTTC. This chain uses TRBV18 with TRBJ1-2; possible D gene TRBD1, 5 bases. Germline CDR1 and CDR2: KGHSH and LQKENI. The CDR3 is 15 amino acids. Deletions cut 4 bases from V and 4 bases from J, with 16 bases between.

This clone was seen a single time. V is TRBV6-5 and J is TRBJ2-5, with D possibly being TRBD1 (5 bases). The CDR3 consists of 13 residues. Trimming removed 6 bases from V and 1 base from J, with 9 bases in between. CDR1 MNHEY and CDR2 SVGAGI come from the germline V gene. CDR3 DNA: TGTGCCAGCAGCAGGGTCCTCCAAGAGACCCAGTACTTC. Amino acids: CASSRVLQETQYF.

The V and J genes are TRBV7-9 and TRBJ2-7; 12 bases are shared with TRBD1. CDR3 length: 16 residues. Germline CDR1 and CDR2: SEHNR and FQNEAQ (reference sequence). V lost 5 bases and J lost 4; bases outside the gene matches: 9. CDR3 coding DNA: TGTGCCAGCAGCCAAGGGACAGGGGGCAGGGAGTACGAGCAGTACTTC. Its translation: CASSQGTGGREYEQYF.